This entry lists 4 T cell receptor beta chains sequenced from one sample in a study of cytomegalovirus exposure and HLA in healthy donors. 13 Jbeta primers and 60 Vbeta primers were used for the PCR. Assay used: immunoSEQ multiplex PCR; TCRdb lists only in-frame clones, some missing. The table lists under 150,000 clones, 70% to 80% of them singletons, with less than 7.5% in the top ten. Sequencing was done on a sample of PBMCs. Receptor source: a woman between 40 and 50 years old in good health and CMV-seropositive.

This clone has only one observation. The chain has TRBV10-3 and TRBJ1-2; D might be TRBD1 (6 bases). Trimming pared 1 base from V and 4 bases from J, leaving 10 bases between. Germline CDR1 is ENHRY and CDR2 is SYGVKD. The CDR3 length is 14 residues. The CDR3 DNA follows: TGTGCCATCAGTGAGTTCGGGGGGCGCTATGGCTACACCTTC. This codes for CAISEFGGRYGYTF.

This clone was found once. This chain links TRBV7-9 with TRBJ2-5, with a weak D call TRBD2 (5 bases). Germline CDR1 is SEHNR and CDR2 is FQNEAQ (reference sequence). The CDR3 totals 14 residues. Deletions cut 5 bases from V and 5 bases from J, with 15 bases between. The CDR3 region has the DNA TGTGCCAGCAGCCCCTTAGCGTTGAAGGAGACCCAGTACTTC. It encodes CASSPLALKETQYF.

This clone appeared a few times. The chain carries TRBV7-9 and TRBJ1-2, with D possibly matching TRBD1 (5 bases). CDR1 is SEHNR, CDR2 FQNEAQ, per germline (reference sequence). CDR3 length: 13 amino acids. Between the trimmed V and J ends, which lost 4 bases and 7 bases, there was a span of 13 bases. CDR3 amino acids: CASSSSAQGGYTF. CDR3 coding DNA: TGTGCCAGCAGCTCGAGTGCCCAGGGTGGCTACACCTTC.

J is TRBJ2-3 and V is TRBV20-1; maybe TRBD1 (5 bases). V was shortened by 3 bases and J by 5 bases, with 6 bases between the two germline ends. CDR1 DFQATT and CDR2 SNEGSKA come from the germline V gene (reference sequence). CDR3 length: 11 amino acids. The CDR3 DNA is TGCAGTGCTAGGACAGAAGATACGCAGTATTTT. Encoded protein: CSARTEDTQYF.